These 7 T cell receptor beta chains originate from one sample sequenced in a study of cytomegalovirus exposure and HLA in healthy donors (dated by TCRdb to about 2017). The method was the immunoSEQ multiplex PCR assay. For the multiplex PCR, a mixture combining 60 forward primers for TCR Vbeta segments and 13 reverse primers for TCR Jbeta segments was used. Here the immuneACCESS table is served through TCRdb, limited to in-frame sequences with V and J called. Missing clones are a known gap in these copies; in checked studies unresolved V genes cover under half, and the rest lacks a known reason. The sample table holds roughly 130,000 clones, of which roughly 90% were seen once. The ten largest clones take up 0.45% to 0.6% of the sample. Sequenced material: PBMCs. Receptor source: a woman aged 40-49 years in good health and CMV-seronegative.

The CDR3 DNA follows: TGTGCCAGCAGTTGGGGACTAGCGTCAACCTACGAGCAGTACTTC. Translating gives CASSWGLASTYEQYF. This chain uses TRBV6-5 with TRBJ2-7; TRBD2 agrees at 10 bases. The CDR3 has 15 residues. Losses at the gene ends were 4 bases for V and 2 bases for J; bases not matched to a gene: 5. Germline assignment: CDR1 MNHEY and CDR2 SVGAGI.

This chain connects TRBV5-1 to TRBJ2-6; 7 nucleotides agree with TRBD2. The germline CDR1 and CDR2 sequences are SGHRS and YFSETQ. This CDR3 spans 16 amino acids. V trimming: 4 bases; J trimming: 1 base; junction bases outside the gene matches: 5. CDR3 residues: CASSPQAGSGANVLTF. CDR3 in DNA: TGCGCCAGCAGCCCACAAGCGGGGTCTGGGGCCAACGTCCTGACTTTC.

This chain connects TRBV27 to TRBJ2-1; tentatively, D is TRBD2 (6 bases). The germline V and J ends were trimmed by 8 bases and 2 bases, with 10 bases remaining between them. The CDR3 is made up of 13 amino acids. In germline, CDR1 is MNHEY, CDR2 SMNVEV (reference sequence). CDR3 sequence (DNA): TGTGCCAGCCTAGAGCGGGCCTACAATGAGCAGTTCTTC. It is translated as CASLERAYNEQFF.

This chain joins TRBV5-4 and TRBJ2-3, with TRBD2 matching 9 bases. CDR3 size: 17 residues. Unmatched junction bases numbered 13, after V lost 4 bases and J lost 4 bases. Germline assignment: CDR1 SGHNT and CDR2 YYREEE (reference sequence). CDR3 sequence: CASSPGGTGTSPDTQYF. The CDR3 nucleotides are TGTGCCAGCAGCCCCGGAGGTACCGGGACTAGCCCAGATACGCAGTATTTT.

This chain links TRBV11-2 with TRBJ1-5; perhaps TRBD1 as D (5 bases). Trimming removed 6 bases from V and 0 bases from J, with 15 bases in between. The CDR3 totals 16 residues. Germline loops: CDR1 SGHAT, CDR2 FQNNGV. The CDR3 loop reads CASSLWGDDSNQPQHF. CDR3 nucleotides: TGTGCCAGCAGTCTCTGGGGCGATGATAGCAATCAGCCCCAGCATTTT.

The chain carries TRBV11-2 and TRBJ2-1; D might be TRBD2 (5 bases). Germline loops: CDR1 SGHAT, CDR2 FQNNGV. The CDR3 has 14 amino acids. Deletions cut 2 bases from V and 8 bases from J, with 13 bases between. The CDR3 loop reads CASSLTLSSDEQFF. CDR3 bases: TGTGCCAGCAGCTTAACTTTGAGTAGCGATGAGCAGTTCTTC.

A single count supports this clone. This chain links TRBV30 with TRBJ2-4; 7 nucleotides agree with TRBD2. Germline loops: CDR1 GTSNPN, CDR2 SVGIG (reference sequence). The junction had 6 bases not matched to a gene; V was cut back by 1 base and J by 9 bases. The CDR3 totals 13 residues. Written as DNA, the CDR3 is TGTGCCTGGAGTGGGACTAGTGGGGTCATTCAGTACTTC. Translated, it gives CAWSGTSGVIQYF.